What follows are 3 T cell receptor beta chains derived from one specimen sequenced in a study of shared clonotypes between healthy human individuals (dated by TCRdb to about 2020). For the CD8 naive samples, CD45RO-negative cells were positively selected for CCR7, yielding a CD45RA+CCR7+ population from which TemRA cells were excluded. The library was obtained by the immunoSEQ multiplex PCR assay. As stored in TCRdb, this immuneACCESS dataset retains in-frame rearrangements with V and J assigned. A fraction of the clones does not appear; measured against another copy, unresolved V genes explain less than half of the discrepancy, and the remainder lacks a known reason. This sample gives roughly 2.1 million clones in total; about 92% of them show up just once. The biggest ten clones account for around 1.7% of the sample. The specimen sequenced was naive CD8+ T cells from PBMCs. Per the publication, the cell subset or site label means: CD45RA+CCR7+. These receptors all come from a man in his late teens or twenties in good health. Some clones in this sample may be carry-over from other donors' samples.

Of note for this clone: This specimen includes other DNA sequences encoding the same CDR3. The chain recombines TRBV7-9 with TRBJ2-1; D is perhaps TRBD1 or TRBD2 (5 bases each). The CDR3 is made up of 16 amino acids. CDR1 and CDR2 from the germline V gene are SEHNR and FQNEAQ (reference sequence). V lost 0 bases, J lost 0 bases, and 9 bases lay in between. The chain's CDR3 is CASSLARGSSYNEQFF. Written as DNA, the CDR3 is TGTGCCAGCAGCTTAGCGAGGGGTAGCTCCTACAATGAGCAGTTCTTC.

This clone was detected once. The V gene is TRBV6-5, the J gene TRBJ2-5; the D gene is possibly TRBD2 (6 bases). This CDR3 has 14 residues. Between the trimmed V and J ends, which lost 2 bases and 4 bases, there was a span of 11 bases. Germline V CDR1 and CDR2: MNHEY, SVGAGI. For the CDR3, the DNA is TGTGCCAGCAGTTACCTGGGGGGATCAGAGACCCAGTACTTC. Its translation is CASSYLGGSETQYF.

The V and J genes are TRBV7-2 and TRBJ2-5, with D perhaps being TRBD1 or TRBD2 (5 bases each). Trimming removed 9 bases from V and 2 bases from J, with 19 bases in between. The germline gives CDR1 SGHTA, CDR2 FQGNSA. The CDR3 covers 15 residues. The CDR3 region is CASTGKGSRQETQYF. The CDR3 DNA follows: TGTGCCAGTACCGGGAAGGGGTCGCGTCAAGAGACCCAGTACTTC.